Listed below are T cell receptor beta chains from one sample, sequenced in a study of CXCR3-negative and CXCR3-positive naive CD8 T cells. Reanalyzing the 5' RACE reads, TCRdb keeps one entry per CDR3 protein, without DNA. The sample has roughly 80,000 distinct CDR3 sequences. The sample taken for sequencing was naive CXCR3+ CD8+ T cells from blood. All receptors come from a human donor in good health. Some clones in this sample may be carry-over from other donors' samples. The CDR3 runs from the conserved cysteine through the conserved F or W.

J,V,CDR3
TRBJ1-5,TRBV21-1,CASSKELFFPLLNQPQHF
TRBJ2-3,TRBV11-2,CASSHGAGALSDTQYF
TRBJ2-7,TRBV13,CASSSTDRETYEQYF
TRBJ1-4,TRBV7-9,CASSFGTQRITTNEKLFF
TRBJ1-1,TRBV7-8,CASSLGGARTEAFF
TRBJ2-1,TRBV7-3,CASSLSIVGGRVNEQFF
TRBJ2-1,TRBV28,CASSLAGTYNEQFF
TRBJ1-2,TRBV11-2,CASSLVGQHYGYTF
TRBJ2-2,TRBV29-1,CSVQEGGIGELFF
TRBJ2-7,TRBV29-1,CSVDLEGYEQYF
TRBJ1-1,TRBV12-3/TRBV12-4,CASSFSIANEAFF
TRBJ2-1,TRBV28,CASMERDFNEQFF
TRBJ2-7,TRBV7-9,CASSLTSGLSYEQYF
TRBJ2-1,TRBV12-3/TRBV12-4,CASSFPNPSYNEQFF
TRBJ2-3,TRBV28,CASKIAGGYTDTQYF
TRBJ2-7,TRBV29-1,CSVKDKDHPYEQYF
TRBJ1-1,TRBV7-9,CASSHTGTAEAFF
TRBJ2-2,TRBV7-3,CASRAGENTGELFF
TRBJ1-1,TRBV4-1,CASSPRQGTEAFF
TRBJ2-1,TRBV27,CASSLAGGGNEQFF
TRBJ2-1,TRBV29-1,CSGHKGNEQFF
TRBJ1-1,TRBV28,CASRLQGRGTEAFF
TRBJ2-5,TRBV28,CASSPDPGLDNMYF
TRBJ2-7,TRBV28,CASSSGTGLYEQYF
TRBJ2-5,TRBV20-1,CSARERTSGLRGETQYF